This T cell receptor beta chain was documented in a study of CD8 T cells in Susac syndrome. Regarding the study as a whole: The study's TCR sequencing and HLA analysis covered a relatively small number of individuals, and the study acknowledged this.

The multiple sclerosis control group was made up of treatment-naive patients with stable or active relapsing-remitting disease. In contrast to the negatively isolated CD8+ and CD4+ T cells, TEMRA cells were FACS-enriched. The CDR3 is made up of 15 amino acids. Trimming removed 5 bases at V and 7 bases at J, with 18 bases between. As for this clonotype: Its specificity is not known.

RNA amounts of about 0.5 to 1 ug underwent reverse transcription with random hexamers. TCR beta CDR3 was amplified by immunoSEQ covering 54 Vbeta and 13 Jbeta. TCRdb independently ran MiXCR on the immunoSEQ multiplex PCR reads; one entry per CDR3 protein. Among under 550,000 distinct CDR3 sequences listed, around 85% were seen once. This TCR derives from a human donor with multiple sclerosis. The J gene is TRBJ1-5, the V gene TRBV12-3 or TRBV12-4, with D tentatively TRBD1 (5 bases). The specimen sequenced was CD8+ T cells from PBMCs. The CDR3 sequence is CASSPGHPRSQPQHF. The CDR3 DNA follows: TGTGCCAGCAGTCCTGGACATCCAAGAAGCCAGCCCCAGCATTTT.